The present entry profiles one T cell receptor beta chain with its context. As yet, its antigen is unknown. Germline CDR1 reads SGHTA; CDR2 reads FQGNSA. V was pared by 2 bases and J by 1 base, with 9 bases between. The CDR3 is 14 amino acids. The sample originates from a study of cytomegalovirus exposure and HLA in healthy donors. Study results and caveats: The classifier reportedly diagnosed cytomegalovirus status with high sensitivity and specificity.

PCR amplification relied on 60 Vbeta primers (plus 13 Jbeta primers). Generated by immunoSEQ multiplex PCR, the TCRdb table keeps only in-frame clones and is missing some. The profile shows about 130,000 clones, roughly 85% of them singletons. Sequencing input: PBMCs. The chain couples TRBV7-2 to TRBJ2-7; weak D call: TRBD1 (6 bases). The origin of this receptor is a woman in her 30s in good health and CMV-seropositive. The DNA for the CDR3 is TGTGCCAGCAGCTTAAGAAGGGGGTCCTACGAGCAGTACTTC. This gives the protein CASSLRRGSYEQYF. The full variable domain, completed using reference TRBV7-2 and TRBJ2-7, is GAGVSQSPSNKVTEKGKDVELRCDPISGHTALYWYRQSLGQGLEFLIYFQGNSAPDKSGLPSDRFSAERTGGSVSTLTIQRTQQEDSAVYLCASSLRRGSYEQYFGPGTRLTVT.